This T cell receptor beta chain was sequenced during a study of cytomegalovirus exposure and HLA in healthy donors. For the study at large: Across almost 400 genotyped donors, about 86% landed in the Caucasian-associated ancestry cluster.

Primers included in the PCR were 60 Vbeta and 13 Jbeta primers. The protocol was immunoSEQ multiplex PCR, while the TCRdb copy is restricted to in-frame clones and leaves out a portion. The sample lists approximately 170,000 clones; approximately 71% were seen once. About this clone itself: Its specificity is not known.

Broader study findings: A likely sequencing artifact accounted for one observed cluster of highly shared sequence variants. Per published reports, the classifier diagnosed cytomegalovirus status with high specificity and sensitivity. Fewer N-insertions (relative to the roughly 700-donor mean) were reportedly seen in an Asian-associated ancestry cluster in a later analysis.

CDR3 size: 15 residues. Per the germline V gene, CDR1 is SGHRS and CDR2 is YFSETQ. V was pared by 4 bases and J by 4 bases, with 7 bases of the junction left unmatched. The V and J genes are TRBV5-1 and TRBJ1-5, with 8 nucleotides matching TRBD1. This clonotype was sampled from a woman younger than 30 in good health and CMV-seropositive. The source material was PBMCs. Here the CDR3 reads CASSPMGQVNQPQHF. DNA of the CDR3: TGCGCCAGCAGCCCGATGGGACAGGTGAATCAGCCCCAGCATTTT.